The subject of this entry is one T cell receptor beta chain. The antigen remains unidentified. RNA was extracted and reverse transcribed into cDNA as the sequencing template. Produced via immunoSEQ multiplex PCR; TCRdb's table is partial and in-frame only. Among approximately 100,000 clones listed, roughly three fifths were seen once. This sample is drawn from a study of CD8+ T cells in alopecia areata. Study in general: Oral tofacitinib, 5 to 10 mg twice daily, was given in an open-label trial. Whole-study findings and limits: Normal skin's resident alphabeta T cells are also sequenced in scalp samples. Patients displayed less clarity in TCR sharing than mice, a finding possibly related to HLA. In scalp and blood, many expanded lesional clones persisted during tofacitinib.

This CDR3 has 10 amino acids. The ends were cut back, 2 bases at V and 9 bases at J, with 3 bases in the middle. The germline V gene has CDR1 SGHNT and CDR2 YYREEE (reference sequence). Documented treatment: oral pan-JAK inhibitor, 5-10 mg twice daily. This chain connects TRBV5-4 to TRBJ2-4, with D unclear. The receptor comes from a human donor with alopecia areata. The sequencing here drew on CD8+ T cells sorted from blood, taken between weeks 55 and 65, from a patient treated with tofacitinib. This CDR3 reads CASSFPIQYF. The CDR3 nucleotides are TGTGCCAGCAGCTTCCCCATTCAGTACTTC. Full variable domain (outside the CDR3, taken from reference TRBV5-4 and TRBJ2-4): ETGVTQSPTHLIKTRGQQVTLRCSSQSGHNTVSWYQQALGQGPQFIFQYYREEENGRGNFPPRFSGLQFPNYSSELNVNALELDDSALYLCASSFPIQYFGAGTRLSVL.